The 9 T cell receptor beta chains in this list originate from one sample, sequenced in a study of shared clonotypes between healthy human individuals. The assay was immunoSEQ multiplex PCR, and TCRdb's table has in-frame clones only and misses some. The repertoire holds about 1.1 million clones, with roughly 80% as singletons. Sequenced: memory CD4+ T cells from PBMCs. The subset denotes: CD45RA-negative fraction. Source of these receptors: a man between 18 and 29 years old in good health. Some clones in this sample may be carry-over from other donors' samples.

This clone was recorded a few times. The rearrangement uses TRBV14 and TRBJ1-2; D possibly corresponds to TRBD1 (5 bases). The CDR3 covers 15 residues. CDR1 SGHDN and CDR2 FVKESK come from the germline V gene. The V gene lost 4 bases and the J gene lost 4 bases, with 16 bases spanning the gap. Here the CDR3 DNA reads TGTGCCAGCAGCCCAGAGCCCGGGACCACCTATGGCTACACCTTC. It specifies CASSPEPGTTYGYTF.

The chain links TRBV6-6 to TRBJ2-2, with 7 bases matching TRBD2. The CDR3 runs 15 residues. CDR1 is MNHNY, CDR2 SVGAGI, per germline (reference sequence). Trimming took 5 bases from V and 4 from J; bases not matched to a gene: 7. The CDR3 sequence: CASSGTTSGTGELFF. The DNA of the CDR3 is TGTGCCAGCAGTGGGACTACCTCGGGCACCGGGGAGCTGTTTTTT.

The chain carries TRBV5-1 and TRBJ2-2; perhaps TRBD1 as D (5 bases). Germline V CDR1 and CDR2: SGHRS, YFSETQ. The CDR3 has 17 amino acids. The germline V and J ends were trimmed by 0 bases and 4 bases, with 16 bases remaining between them. CDR3 bases: TGCGCCAGCAGCTTGGGTCAGGGATTAACCACCACCGGGGAGCTGTTTTTT. Translating it yields CASSLGQGLTTTGELFF. The full variable domain, its missing parts supplied by reference TRBV5-1 and TRBJ2-2, is KAGVTQTPRYLIKTRGQQVTLSCSPISGHRSVSWYQQTPGQGLQFLFEYFSETQRNKGNFPGRFSGRQFSNSRSEMNVSTLELGDSALYLCASSLGQGLTTTGELFFGEGSRLTVL.

This clone occurred once. The chain has TRBV9 and TRBJ2-7; 11 nucleotides agree with TRBD2. J lost 5 bases, V lost 0 bases, and 25 bases had no gene match. The CDR3 extends over 22 amino acids. Germline CDR1 and CDR2: SGDLS and YYNGEE. The DNA for the CDR3 is TGTGCCAGCAGCGTAGTAGACCCCTGTTCCTCTAGCGGGAGGACTCCTTGGGACGAGCAGTACTTC. Protein: CASSVVDPCSSSGRTPWDEQYF.

The chain couples TRBV6-6 to TRBJ2-5; D is possibly TRBD1 (5 bases). The germline V gene encodes CDR1 MNHNY and CDR2 SVGAGI (reference sequence). The V end lost 2 bases, the J end lost 3 bases, and 16 bases lay between the germline ends. This CDR3 is 16 amino acids long. DNA of the CDR3: TGTGCCAGCAGTTACGGGCCTCAGGGTAATAAAGAGACCCAGTACTTC. Amino acid sequence: CASSYGPQGNKETQYF.

The chain couples TRBV11-3 to TRBJ2-5; D call uncertain. V shed 4 bases and J shed 1 base, with 7 bases lying between them. In germline, CDR1 is SGHNT, CDR2 YENEEA. This CDR3 comprises 13 residues. In DNA, the CDR3 is TGTGCCAGCAGCTCGACATTCCAAGAGACCCAGTACTTC. This encodes CASSSTFQETQYF.

This chain connects TRBV7-3 to TRBJ2-4, with 8 bases identical to TRBD1. Germline values: CDR1 SGHTA, CDR2 FQGTGA. J lost 8 bases, V lost 3 bases, and 9 bases had no gene match. The CDR3 totals 15 residues. DNA for the CDR3: TGTGCCAGCAGCTTTACCGGGACAGGCGAGGACATTCAGTACTTC. This translates into CASSFTGTGEDIQYF. Looking up the rest from reference TRBV7-3 and TRBJ2-4 gives the full variable domain: GAGVSQTPSNKVTEKGKYVELRCDPISGHTALYWYRQSLGQGPEFLIYFQGTGAADDSGLPNDRFFAVRPEGSVSTLKIQRTERGDSAVYLCASSFTGTGEDIQYFGAGTRLSVL.

CDR3 DNA sequence: TGTGCCAGCAGCTCCCCGAAAGAGACTAGCGGGTCGGCTAATGAGCAGTTCTTC. It specifies CASSSPKETSGSANEQFF. The chain recombines TRBV11-2 with TRBJ2-1, with 10 bases aligning to TRBD2. This CDR3 is built from 18 residues. The germline gives CDR1 SGHAT, CDR2 FQNNGV. J gave up 7 bases and V 4 bases, and 16 bases lay outside the gene matches.

This clone has a count of ten or more. This chain joins TRBV4-1 and TRBJ1-2; a possible D gene is TRBD1 (6 bases). Trimming shortened V by 1 base and J by 13 bases, and 22 bases separated the two germline ends. CDR1 MGHRA and CDR2 YSYEKL come from the germline V gene. This CDR3 has 15 amino acids. The CDR3 protein is CASSQGGLKEVQGTF. The DNA for the CDR3 is TGCGCCAGCAGCCAAGGGGGGCTAAAAGAGGTACAGGGCACCTTC.